This T cell receptor beta chain was identified during a study of blood T cells in healthy people across ages. The length of the CDR3 is 13 residues. V gave up 4 bases and J gave up 9 bases, with 15 bases separating them. Germline CDR1 reads SGHTA; CDR2 reads FQGNSA. This clonotype was counted ten times or more. PCR was performed a second time for about 6 to 11 cycles using a sample-barcoded 5' primer and a J-beta primer mix. TCRdb re-analysed the 5' RACE reads in MiXCR, keeping a single row per CDR3 protein. The sample shows around 650,000 distinct CDR3 sequences, 32% of them seen only once. The specimen was blood. This clonotype originated in a woman older than 75 in good health. This sequence joins TRBV7-2 and TRBJ2-5; weak D call: TRBD1 (6 bases). The chain's CDR3 is CASSSASAGAQYF. The CDR3 DNA is TGTGCCAGCAGCTCCGCCAGCGCAGGGGCCCAGTACTTC.